The 22 T cell receptor beta chains listed next were all sequenced from one sample in a study of PD-1 blockade in mismatch repair-deficient tumors. Clones were read by immunoSEQ multiplex PCR, and TCRdb kept only the in-frame ones, dropping some. Seen here are approximately 79,000 clones, roughly 80% observed once, and the top ten hold roughly 5.5%. The sequenced sample was peripheral blood, obtained 44 weeks after starting pembrolizumab. These receptors all come from an adult with mismatch repair-deficient cancer.

V is TRBV9 and J is TRBJ2-3; D is unclear. The CDR3 runs to 14 residues. V lost 0 bases, J lost 2 bases, and 7 bases lay in between. Germline CDR1 SGDLS, CDR2 YYNGEE. The CDR3 protein is CASSVGVNTDTQYF. The CDR3 nucleotides are TGTGCCAGCAGCGTAGGGGTTAACACAGATACGCAGTATTTT.

This clone showed up just a few times. V is TRBV6-6 and J is TRBJ2-7; 7 bases agree with TRBD2. The germline CDR1 and CDR2 sequences are MNHNY and SVGAGI (reference sequence). The J segment lost 3 bases and the V segment lost 6 bases, leaving 5 bases of the junction unmatched. This CDR3 region has 13 residues. CDR3 sequence (DNA): TGTGCCAGCAGAACTAGCGTCTACTACGAGCAGTACTTC. This codes for CASRTSVYYEQYF.

This chain uses TRBV7-3 with TRBJ1-1; D is possibly TRBD1 (5 bases). Trimming took off 8 bases at V and 1 base at J, with 11 bases between the two ends. This CDR3 spans 13 amino acids. Germline V gene data show CDR1 as SGHTA and CDR2 as FQGTGA. CDR3 residues: CASAQGPNTEAFF. The CDR3 region has the DNA TGTGCCAGCGCGCAGGGACCGAACACTGAAGCTTTCTTT.

The chain uses TRBV9 and TRBJ2-1, with 7 bases fitting TRBD2. V shed 1 base and J 5 bases; nucleotides not matched to a gene: 3. The CDR3 loop spans 14 amino acids. Germline V CDR1 and CDR2: SGDLS, YYNGEE. The CDR3 here is CASSVTAGNNEQFF. The CDR3 DNA follows: TGTGCCAGCAGCGTAACAGCGGGGAACAATGAGCAGTTCTTC.

This clone has a handful of counts. The rearrangement links TRBV4-3 to TRBJ2-3; TRBD2 matches at 11 bases. CDR1 and CDR2 (germline): LGHNA, YSLEER. This CDR3 spans 17 amino acids. The V and J ends lost 0 bases and 6 bases, in that order; junction bases with no gene match: 8. DNA of the CDR3: TGCGCCAGCAGCCAAGATTGGATAGCGGGGGGGAGGGATACGCAGTATTTT. The encoded protein is CASSQDWIAGGRDTQYF.

This sequence joins TRBV7-2 and TRBJ2-3, with D perhaps matching TRBD2 (6 bases). CDR3 length equals 15 residues. Germline assignment: CDR1 SGHTA and CDR2 FQGNSA. The V end lost 1 base, the J end lost 0 bases, and 8 bases lay between the germline ends. CDR3 bases: TGTGCCAGCAGCTTAGTAAGCGGGAGCACAGATACGCAGTATTTT. Residues: CASSLVSGSTDTQYF.

The J gene is TRBJ1-1, the V gene TRBV2, with D tentatively TRBD1 (6 bases). Germline V lookup: CDR1 SNHLY, CDR2 FYNNEI. Trimming shortened V by 8 bases and J by 3 bases, and 16 bases separated the two germline ends. CDR3 length equals 14 residues. The CDR3 loop reads CASAALQGYTEAFF. CDR3 DNA: TGTGCCAGCGCGGCCCTACAGGGATACACTGAAGCTTTCTTT.

This chain uses TRBV21-1 with TRBJ2-7; TRBD2 reflects the table's D call only, with no check against the DNA. TRBV21-1 corresponds to a pseudogene. There are 13 residues in the CDR3. The CDR3 loop is CASRMRVTHEQYF. CDR3 DNA sequence: TGTGCCAGCAGAATGCGAGTAACCCACGAGCAGTACTTC.

The chain couples TRBV9 to TRBJ2-5; perhaps TRBD2 as D (5 bases). V lost 0 bases and J 4 bases, leaving 16 bases between the germline ends. In germline, CDR1 is SGDLS, CDR2 YYNGEE. CDR3 length: 16 residues. CDR3 in DNA: TGTGCCAGCAGCGTAGACGTCGGGGTAACGGGAGAGACCCAGTACTTC. Translating it yields CASSVDVGVTGETQYF.

This chain connects TRBV7-8 to TRBJ2-5, with no clear D. CDR1 and CDR2 from the germline V gene are SGHVS and FQNEAQ. V was pared by 2 bases and J by 5 bases, with 6 bases between. This CDR3 spans 12 amino acids. CDR3 sequence: CASSLYIETQYF. CDR3 sequence (DNA): TGTGCCAGCAGCTTATATATCGAGACCCAGTACTTC.

The gene calls are TRBV6-5 and TRBJ2-2, with 9 positions matching TRBD2. The CDR3 is made up of 15 amino acids. Germline trimming cut 8 bases from V and 3 bases from J; bases unmatched to any gene: 7. Germline-derived CDR1 and CDR2 are MNHEY and SVGAGI. The CDR3: CASRGLAPDTGELFF. The CDR3 DNA reads TGTGCCAGCCGCGGACTAGCGCCGGACACCGGGGAGCTGTTTTTT.

This rearrangement joins TRBV2 to TRBJ1-2; a weak D match, TRBD1 (6 bases). The germline V gene has CDR1 SNHLY and CDR2 FYNNEI. Trimming shortened V by 5 bases and J by 10 bases, and 14 bases separated the two germline ends. This CDR3 comprises 12 residues. CDR3 bases: TGTGCCAGCAGTTTGACAGGTCGTGTCTACACCTTC. Encoded protein: CASSLTGRVYTF.

The chain links TRBV30 to TRBJ2-5; 8 bases align to TRBD1. J gave up 5 bases and V 1 base, and 6 bases lay outside the gene matches. CDR3 size: 14 residues. Per the germline V gene, CDR1 is GTSNPN and CDR2 is SVGIG (reference sequence). Written as DNA, the CDR3 is TGTGCCTGGAGTGGAAGGACAGGGAGGGAGACCCAGTACTTC. Translation: CAWSGRTGRETQYF.

The chain recombines TRBV19 with TRBJ1-2; possibly TRBD1 for D (6 bases). Trimming stripped 2 bases from V and 4 bases from J, with 11 bases between. Looked up from germline, CDR1 is LNHDA and CDR2 is SQIVND (reference sequence). The CDR3 extends over 14 amino acids. The CDR3 DNA is TGTGCCAGTAGTATAAGACAGGTGATCTATGGCTACACCTTC. Amino acids: CASSIRQVIYGYTF.

This rearrangement joins TRBV27 to TRBJ2-3; D is possibly TRBD1 or TRBD2 (6 bases each). This CDR3 contains 14 residues. Germline CDR1 and CDR2: MNHEY and SMNVEV (reference sequence). Trimming cost V 6 bases and J 13 bases, with 23 bases left between them. This CDR3 is CASRSWGQTSPKYF. The CDR3 nucleotides are TGTGCCAGCAGAAGTTGGGGGCAGACTAGTCCCAAGTATTTT.

This chain joins TRBV13 and TRBJ2-5; 12 bases match TRBD2. Germline assignment: CDR1 PRHDT and CDR2 FYEKMQ (reference sequence). This CDR3 has 16 amino acids. V shed 0 bases and J 1 base; nucleotides not matched to a gene: 0. CDR3 sequence reads: CASSLGTSGSQETQYF. CDR3 in DNA: TGTGCCAGCAGCTTAGGGACTAGCGGGAGCCAAGAGACCCAGTACTTC.

The V gene is TRBV7-9, the J gene TRBJ2-1; TRBD2 matches at 9 bases. Per the germline V gene, CDR1 is SEHNR and CDR2 is FQNEAQ (reference sequence). Germline trimming cut 5 bases from V and 3 bases from J; bases unmatched to any gene: 5. The CDR3 covers 15 residues. The CDR3 reads CASSISGRSYNEQFF. The DNA for the CDR3 is TGTGCCAGCAGCATTAGCGGGAGAAGCTACAATGAGCAGTTCTTC.

The chain employs TRBV7-6 and TRBJ2-5; no clear D gene. CDR3 length: 14 residues. Germline CDR1 SGHVS, CDR2 FNYEAQ. V was clipped by 5 bases and J by 2 bases, with 12 bases between them. The CDR3 nucleotides read TGTGCCAGCAGCGCTCGTGGGCAGCAAGAGACCCAGTACTTC. Encoded protein: CASSARGQQETQYF.

For the CDR3, the DNA is TGTGCCAGCAGCTCGGTTGACAGTTCACGCTACGAGCAGTACTTC. This sequence encodes CASSSVDSSRYEQYF. The chain combines TRBV11-2 with TRBJ2-7, with D possibly matching TRBD1 (5 bases). CDR3 length: 15 amino acids. V was clipped by 4 bases and J by 3 bases, with 16 bases between them. Germline CDR1 reads SGHAT; CDR2 reads FQNNGV.

This clone has only a few counts. The chain carries TRBV2 and TRBJ1-5, with 8 bases that match TRBD1. Unmatched junction bases numbered 6, after V lost 6 bases and J lost 5 bases. The CDR3 is made up of 14 amino acids. CDR1 and CDR2 (germline): SNHLY, FYNNEI. In DNA form, the CDR3 reads TGTGCCAGCAGCCGAGACAGGGGTGATCAGCCCCAGCATTTT. Translated, it gives CASSRDRGDQPQHF.

The V call is TRBV29-1, the J call TRBJ2-2; D may match TRBD1 or TRBD2 (6 bases each). The length of the CDR3 is 15 residues. Germline values: CDR1 SQVTM, CDR2 ANQGSEA. V was trimmed by 6 bases and J by 4 bases, leaving 18 bases between them. The CDR3 loop is CSVRGEGRGTGELFF. CDR3 in DNA: TGCAGCGTAAGGGGGGAAGGGCGAGGCACCGGGGAGCTGTTTTTT.

The chain combines TRBV19 with TRBJ1-1; TRBD1 matches 10 bases. V was pared by 3 bases and J by 2 bases, with 9 bases of the junction left unmatched. CDR3 length equals 17 residues. Germline values: CDR1 LNHDA, CDR2 SQIVND (reference sequence). CDR3 amino acids: CASSMDAGTGVNTEAFF. The CDR3 bases are TGTGCCAGTAGTATGGATGCCGGGACAGGGGTCAACACTGAAGCTTTCTTT. Complete variable domain (other parts from reference TRBV19 and TRBJ1-1): DGGITQSPKYLFRKEGQNVTLSCEQNLNHDAMYWYRQDPGQGLRLIYYSQIVNDFQKGDIAEGYSVSREKKESFPLTVTSAQKNPTAFYLCASSMDAGTGVNTEAFFGQGTRLTVV.